This T cell receptor (beta chain) was identified in a study of cytomegalovirus exposure and HLA in healthy donors. The CDR3 sequence is 13 residues long. Looked up from germline, CDR1 is GTSNPN and CDR2 is SVGIG (reference sequence). The V gene end was trimmed by 2 bases and the J gene end by 4 bases; junction bases not matched to a gene: 4. Primers included in the PCR were 60 Vbeta and 13 Jbeta primers. Only in-frame clones appear in the TCRdb table, and some are missing; sequencing was by immunoSEQ multiplex PCR. The sample contains about 190,000 clones, less than 85% of which appear only once. The clonotype originates from a man younger than 40 in good health and CMV-seropositive. The chain uses TRBV30 and TRBJ2-5; 7 bases line up with TRBD2. Material for sequencing was PBMCs. The CDR3 spells CAWSPPGGETQYF. The CDR3 nucleotides are TGTGCCTGGAGTCCCCCGGGAGGAGAGACCCAGTACTTC. The whole variable domain, remainder taken from reference TRBV30 and TRBJ2-5, is SQTIHQWPATLVQPVGSPLSLECTVEGTSNPNLYWYRQAAGRGLQLLFYSVGIGQISSEVPQNLSASRPQDRQFILSSKKLLLSDSGFYLCAWSPPGGETQYFGPGTRLLVL.